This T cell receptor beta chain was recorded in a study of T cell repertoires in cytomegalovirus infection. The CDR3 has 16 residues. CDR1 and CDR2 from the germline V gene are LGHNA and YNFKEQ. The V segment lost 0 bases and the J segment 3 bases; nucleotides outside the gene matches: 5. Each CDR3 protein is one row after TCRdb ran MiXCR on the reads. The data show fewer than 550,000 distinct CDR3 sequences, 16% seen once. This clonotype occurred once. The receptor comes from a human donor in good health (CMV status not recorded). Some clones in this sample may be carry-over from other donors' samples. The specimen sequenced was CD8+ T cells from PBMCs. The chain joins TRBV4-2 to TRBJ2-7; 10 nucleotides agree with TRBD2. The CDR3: CASSQDQLAGSYEQYF. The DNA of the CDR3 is TGTGCCAGCAGCCAAGATCAACTAGCGGGAAGCTACGAGCAGTACTTC.